This TCR beta chain was sequenced for a study of identical twins. Each donor was a healthy Caucasian. Broader study findings: Findings depended on cross-sectional statistics rather than tracking the same donors.

Remarks on this clonotype: What it binds is unknown.

TCRdb used MiXCR to reprocess the 5' RACE reads, holding one entry per CDR3 protein. The sample holds approximately 890,000 distinct CDR3 sequences; 9% to 15% are singletons and the top ten take 1.5% to 2%. The CDR3 runs to 14 residues. With V trimmed by 2 bases and J by 6 bases, 5 bases remained unmatched. Germline V gene sequence: CDR1 DFQATT, CDR2 SNEGSKA (reference sequence). A further study also used this sample, focusing on yellow fever vaccine responses in identical twins. That paper notes: As reported, the vaccine T cell response of twins seemed partly convergent and partly personalized.

This clonotype was obtained from a woman between 18 and 29 years old in good health. J is TRBJ2-1 and V is TRBV20-1, with 9 bases that match TRBD2. Sample: PBMCs. CDR3 residues: CSARQAGGLNEQFF. The CDR3 bases are TGCAGTGCTAGACAAGCGGGAGGACTCAATGAGCAGTTCTTC.